These T cell receptor beta chains were read from a single sample in a study of blood T cell repertoires in COVID-19. Generated by immunoSEQ multiplex PCR, the TCRdb table keeps only in-frame clones and is missing some. Among approximately 250,000 clones, around nine tenths were seen once, and the ten largest hold roughly 10%. The sample taken for sequencing was peripheral blood. These receptors were taken from a woman in her 70s with COVID-19, enrolled during active disease. Both conserved end residues are part of each CDR3. The order of the fields is J gene, V gene, D gene, clone size, CDR3 DNA, CDR3 protein. D genes are given only for firm matches. The size field is filled for only some rows; it gives once, few, many or a size class.

j_gene: TRBJ1-4; v_gene: TRBV11-3; d_gene: NA; abundance: NA; CDR3nt: TGTGCCAGCAGCCTAGGAGTTGGCAGGAGGAATGAAAAACTGTTTTTT; CDR3aa: CASSLGVGRRNEKLFF
j_gene: TRBJ2-1; v_gene: TRBV15; d_gene: TRBD2; abundance: NA; CDR3nt: TGTGCCACCAGCAGACGAGGGACTAGCGGGCGGAGGGGTGAGCAGTTCTTC; CDR3aa: CATSRRGTSGRRGEQFF
j_gene: TRBJ1-5; v_gene: TRBV24-1; d_gene: NA; abundance: NA; CDR3nt: TGTGCCACCAGCGACCCGGGACAAAGCAATCAGCCCCAGCATTTT; CDR3aa: CATSDPGQSNQPQHF
j_gene: TRBJ2-4; v_gene: TRBV19; d_gene: NA; abundance: NA; CDR3nt: TGTGCCAGTAGTATAGTAGGGGTAGCCAAAAACATTCAGTACTTC; CDR3aa: CASSIVGVAKNIQYF
j_gene: TRBJ2-7; v_gene: TRBV20-1; d_gene: TRBD2; abundance: NA; CDR3nt: TGCAGTGCTAGTCGACTAGCGGGGTCATACGAGCAGTACTTC; CDR3aa: CSASRLAGSYEQYF
j_gene: TRBJ2-1; v_gene: TRBV7-9; d_gene: NA; abundance: NA; CDR3nt: TGTGCCAGCAGGACTAGTCCCATCTCCTACAATGAGCAGTTCTTC; CDR3aa: CASRTSPISYNEQFF
j_gene: TRBJ1-2; v_gene: TRBV10-3; d_gene: TRBD1; abundance: NA; CDR3nt: TGTGCCACCTCAAACGGACAGGGGTTAGGCTACACCTTC; CDR3aa: CATSNGQGLGYTF
j_gene: TRBJ1-2; v_gene: TRBV14; d_gene: NA; abundance: once; CDR3nt: TGTGCCAGCAGCCGTTTCCAGGGAGGGTATGGCTACACCTTC; CDR3aa: CASSRFQGGYGYTF
j_gene: TRBJ1-4; v_gene: TRBV9; d_gene: TRBD1; abundance: NA; CDR3nt: TGTGCCAGCAGCGCCCGACAGGGGAATGAAAAACTGTTTTTT; CDR3aa: CASSARQGNEKLFF
j_gene: TRBJ1-1; v_gene: TRBV6-5; d_gene: TRBD1; abundance: NA; CDR3nt: TGTGCCAGCAGTAAGGGACAGGCGGCTTTCTTT; CDR3aa: CASSKGQAAFF
j_gene: TRBJ2-5; v_gene: TRBV6-6; d_gene: NA; abundance: NA; CDR3nt: TGTGCCAGCAGTGGACAGTCTCAAGAGACCCAGTACTTC; CDR3aa: CASSGQSQETQYF
j_gene: TRBJ1-2; v_gene: TRBV5-8; d_gene: NA; abundance: NA; CDR3nt: TGTGCCAGCAGCTTGGATCACAGCTCAGGGCTTGGCTACACCTTC; CDR3aa: CASSLDHSSGLGYTF
j_gene: TRBJ2-1; v_gene: TRBV5-1; d_gene: NA; abundance: NA; CDR3nt: TGCGCCAGCAGCTTGGACAGTTACAATGAGCAGTTCTTC; CDR3aa: CASSLDSYNEQFF
j_gene: TRBJ2-7; v_gene: TRBV28; d_gene: TRBD1; abundance: NA; CDR3nt: TGTGCCAGCAGTTTAAGGGGGCTTGGCTACGAGCAGTACTTC; CDR3aa: CASSLRGLGYEQYF
j_gene: TRBJ2-7; v_gene: TRBV28; d_gene: NA; abundance: few; CDR3nt: TGTGCCAGCAGCCTTCCAGGAAGCTCCTACGAGCAGTACTTC; CDR3aa: CASSLPGSSYEQYF
j_gene: TRBJ1-5; v_gene: TRBV12-3/TRBV12-4; d_gene: NA; abundance: once; CDR3nt: TGTGCCAGCAGGCCGGGGGGCCAGCCCCAGCATTTT; CDR3aa: CASRPGGQPQHF
j_gene: TRBJ2-5; v_gene: TRBV5-1; d_gene: NA; abundance: NA; CDR3nt: TGCGCCAGCAGCCAAGACCCAGGGTTACAAGAGACCCAGTACTTC; CDR3aa: CASSQDPGLQETQYF
j_gene: TRBJ2-7; v_gene: TRBV30; d_gene: NA; abundance: NA; CDR3nt: TGTGCCTGGAGCCGGGGGGACAGGTGTTACTTC; CDR3aa: CAWSRGDRCYF
j_gene: TRBJ1-1; v_gene: TRBV6-5; d_gene: NA; abundance: NA; CDR3nt: TGTGCCAGCAGGGTTGCAGGGAACACTGAAGCTTTCTTT; CDR3aa: CASRVAGNTEAFF
j_gene: TRBJ2-7; v_gene: TRBV5-1; d_gene: TRBD2; abundance: once; CDR3nt: TGCGCCAGCAGCTTGGGAACGGGAGGGCCTAACGAGCAGTACTTC; CDR3aa: CASSLGTGGPNEQYF
j_gene: TRBJ2-7; v_gene: TRBV5-1; d_gene: TRBD1; abundance: NA; CDR3nt: TGCGCCAGCAGCTGGGCGGGACAGGGCTCCTACGAGCAGTACTTC; CDR3aa: CASSWAGQGSYEQYF
j_gene: TRBJ1-2; v_gene: TRBV2; d_gene: NA; abundance: NA; CDR3nt: TGTGCCAGCAGTGAAGGGCAGGGCAGGGGTTATGGCTACACCTTC; CDR3aa: CASSEGQGRGYGYTF
j_gene: TRBJ1-1; v_gene: TRBV6-5; d_gene: NA; abundance: NA; CDR3nt: TGTGCCAGCGCCACATTATGGTACACTGAAGCTTTCTTT; CDR3aa: CASATLWYTEAFF
j_gene: TRBJ1-1; v_gene: TRBV11-1; d_gene: TRBD1; abundance: NA; CDR3nt: TGTGCCAGCAGCCCGACAGGGGCTAACACTGAAGCTTTCTTT; CDR3aa: CASSPTGANTEAFF
j_gene: TRBJ1-4; v_gene: TRBV5-1; d_gene: TRBD1; abundance: NA; CDR3nt: TGCGCCAGCAGCTTGGCGGGACAGGGGGTTGAAAAACTGTTTTTT; CDR3aa: CASSLAGQGVEKLFF
j_gene: TRBJ2-2; v_gene: TRBV7-3; d_gene: TRBD1; abundance: NA; CDR3nt: TGTGCCAGCAGCCCCCGGGGCAGGGGGCTGGCCGGGGAGCTGTTTTTT; CDR3aa: CASSPRGRGLAGELFF
j_gene: TRBJ2-5; v_gene: TRBV11-3; d_gene: NA; abundance: NA; CDR3nt: TGTGCCAGCAGCCAATTGGGCGGGCGTCGCGAGACCCAGTACTTC; CDR3aa: CASSQLGGRRETQYF
j_gene: TRBJ2-1; v_gene: TRBV7-3; d_gene: TRBD1; abundance: NA; CDR3nt: TGTGCCAGCAGCTGGGACAGGGGTCGGGGTGAGCAGTTCTTC; CDR3aa: CASSWDRGRGEQFF
j_gene: TRBJ2-3; v_gene: TRBV14; d_gene: TRBD1; abundance: NA; CDR3nt: TGTGCCAGCAGCCAACTCGGACAGGCCACAGATACGCAGTATTTT; CDR3aa: CASSQLGQATDTQYF
j_gene: TRBJ1-2; v_gene: TRBV5-1; d_gene: TRBD1; abundance: NA; CDR3nt: TGCGCCAGCAGCAAGACAGGGGCGGGCTATGGCTACACCTTC; CDR3aa: CASSKTGAGYGYTF
j_gene: TRBJ2-3; v_gene: TRBV10-2; d_gene: TRBD1; abundance: NA; CDR3nt: TGCGCCAGCAGCGGACAGGGCGATACGCAGTATTTT; CDR3aa: CASSGQGDTQYF
j_gene: TRBJ2-7; v_gene: TRBV19; d_gene: TRBD1; abundance: few; CDR3nt: TGTGCCAGTCCTCGGACAGGGATCTACGAGCAGTACTTC; CDR3aa: CASPRTGIYEQYF
j_gene: TRBJ2-6; v_gene: TRBV5-1; d_gene: TRBD1; abundance: NA; CDR3nt: TGCGCCAGCAGCTTGGCCGGGACAGGGTTCTACGGGGCCAACGTCCTGACTTTC; CDR3aa: CASSLAGTGFYGANVLTF
j_gene: TRBJ2-3; v_gene: TRBV6-2/TRBV6-3; d_gene: NA; abundance: NA; CDR3nt: TGTGCCAGCAGTTACGAACCAGCGAAGACAGATACGCAGTATTTT; CDR3aa: CASSYEPAKTDTQYF
j_gene: TRBJ2-3; v_gene: TRBV6-6; d_gene: NA; abundance: NA; CDR3nt: TGTGCCAGCCGGCGGGACTCGACAGATACGCAGTATTTT; CDR3aa: CASRRDSTDTQYF
j_gene: TRBJ1-2; v_gene: TRBV10-3; d_gene: NA; abundance: NA; CDR3nt: TGTGCCATCCACGCGGGGGGCGGGGGTTTCATCTCTGGCTACACCTTC; CDR3aa: CAIHAGGGGFISGYTF
j_gene: TRBJ2-1; v_gene: TRBV5-1; d_gene: TRBD2; abundance: NA; CDR3nt: TGCGCCAGCAGCTCCTCCGGGACTAGCGGGAGCTATGAGCAGTTCTTC; CDR3aa: CASSSSGTSGSYEQFF
j_gene: TRBJ1-4; v_gene: TRBV29-1; d_gene: NA; abundance: NA; CDR3nt: TGCAGCGTTGCGTATAATGAAAAACTGTTTTTT; CDR3aa: CSVAYNEKLFF
j_gene: TRBJ2-1; v_gene: TRBV19; d_gene: TRBD1; abundance: once; CDR3nt: TGTGCCAGTAGTATTAGAGTTTCGGGCAGGGGGTGGAATGAGCAGTTCTTC; CDR3aa: CASSIRVSGRGWNEQFF
j_gene: TRBJ1-6; v_gene: TRBV9; d_gene: NA; abundance: NA; CDR3nt: TGTGCCAGCAGCTTGAACCGGGAGAACTATAATTCACCCCTCCACTTT; CDR3aa: CASSLNRENYNSPLHF
j_gene: TRBJ1-2; v_gene: TRBV19; d_gene: TRBD1; abundance: NA; CDR3nt: TGTGCCAGTAGTATAGATCTAGGACAGGGAAGTGTCGGCTACACCTTC; CDR3aa: CASSIDLGQGSVGYTF
j_gene: TRBJ1-2; v_gene: TRBV9; d_gene: TRBD1; abundance: NA; CDR3nt: TGTGCCAGCAGCGTAGCAGGGGGCACGAACTATGGCTACACCTTC; CDR3aa: CASSVAGGTNYGYTF
j_gene: TRBJ2-5; v_gene: TRBV5-1; d_gene: TRBD2; abundance: NA; CDR3nt: TGCGCCAGCAGCTTGCCCGGGAGGGGGGAGACCCAGTACTTC; CDR3aa: CASSLPGRGETQYF
j_gene: TRBJ1-2; v_gene: TRBV6-5; d_gene: NA; abundance: NA; CDR3nt: TGTGCCAGCGGAGGGTCGGCAAATAACTATGGCTACACCTTC; CDR3aa: CASGGSANNYGYTF
j_gene: TRBJ1-5; v_gene: TRBV9; d_gene: NA; abundance: NA; CDR3nt: TGTGCCAGCAGCCGGGGGGCGGGAAGCAATCAGCCCCAGCATTTT; CDR3aa: CASSRGAGSNQPQHF
j_gene: TRBJ1-2; v_gene: TRBV4-3; d_gene: TRBD1; abundance: NA; CDR3nt: TGCGCCAGCAGCCAAGATCTGGACAGGCTCTATGGCTACACCTTC; CDR3aa: CASSQDLDRLYGYTF
j_gene: TRBJ2-3; v_gene: TRBV18; d_gene: TRBD1; abundance: NA; CDR3nt: TGTGCCAGCTCACCGGGGACAGGGGGAACAGATACGCAGTATTTT; CDR3aa: CASSPGTGGTDTQYF
j_gene: TRBJ2-3; v_gene: TRBV7-8; d_gene: TRBD2; abundance: NA; CDR3nt: TGTGCCAGCAGCCTAGCTACCACGGCGGCGGGGGGGGGAGATACGCAGTATTTT; CDR3aa: CASSLATTAAGGGDTQYF
j_gene: TRBJ2-5; v_gene: TRBV7-2; d_gene: TRBD2; abundance: NA; CDR3nt: TGTGCCAGCAGCTTCCAAGATGGGAGGGGAGAGACCCAGTACTTC; CDR3aa: CASSFQDGRGETQYF
j_gene: TRBJ1-5; v_gene: TRBV19; d_gene: NA; abundance: NA; CDR3nt: TGTGCCAGTACCGACAGAGCCTATAGCAATCAGCCCCAGCATTTT; CDR3aa: CASTDRAYSNQPQHF
j_gene: TRBJ1-1; v_gene: TRBV5-1; d_gene: NA; abundance: NA; CDR3nt: TGCGCCAGCAGCTGGGGTGGAGGCGGGACTGAAGCTTTCTTT; CDR3aa: CASSWGGGGTEAFF
j_gene: TRBJ2-1; v_gene: TRBV18; d_gene: TRBD1; abundance: once; CDR3nt: TGTGCCAGCTCACCACCACCGGGACAGGAGAGATTCTTC; CDR3aa: CASSPPPGQERFF
j_gene: TRBJ1-2; v_gene: TRBV5-3; d_gene: NA; abundance: NA; CDR3nt: TGTGCCAGAAGCTTTGGAGGGAATGGCTACACCTTC; CDR3aa: CARSFGGNGYTF
j_gene: TRBJ2-3; v_gene: TRBV5-4; d_gene: NA; abundance: NA; CDR3nt: TGTGCCAGCAGCTTGGATCCCGCCGGGGATACGCAGTATTTT; CDR3aa: CASSLDPAGDTQYF
j_gene: TRBJ2-3; v_gene: TRBV5-1; d_gene: NA; abundance: NA; CDR3nt: TGCGCCAGCAGCTTGGACAGCTTCACAGATACGCAGTATTTT; CDR3aa: CASSLDSFTDTQYF
j_gene: TRBJ2-3; v_gene: TRBV21-1; d_gene: NA; abundance: NA; CDR3nt: TGTGCCAGCAGCAAATCTCGTCGGAGGCGGGAGCGGGTCACAGATACGCAGTATTTT; CDR3aa: CASSKSRRRRERVTDTQYF
j_gene: TRBJ1-4; v_gene: TRBV27; d_gene: NA; abundance: once; CDR3nt: TGTGCCAGCAGTTTCGAGGGGGCAACTAATGAAAAACTGTTTTTT; CDR3aa: CASSFEGATNEKLFF
j_gene: TRBJ2-5; v_gene: TRBV5-1; d_gene: NA; abundance: NA; CDR3nt: TGCGCCAGCAGCTTCGGACATGGAGAGACCCAGTACTTC; CDR3aa: CASSFGHGETQYF
j_gene: TRBJ1-5; v_gene: TRBV30; d_gene: NA; abundance: NA; CDR3nt: TGTGCCTGGAGTGTACTTGGGGGGAATCAGCCCCAGCATTTT; CDR3aa: CAWSVLGGNQPQHF